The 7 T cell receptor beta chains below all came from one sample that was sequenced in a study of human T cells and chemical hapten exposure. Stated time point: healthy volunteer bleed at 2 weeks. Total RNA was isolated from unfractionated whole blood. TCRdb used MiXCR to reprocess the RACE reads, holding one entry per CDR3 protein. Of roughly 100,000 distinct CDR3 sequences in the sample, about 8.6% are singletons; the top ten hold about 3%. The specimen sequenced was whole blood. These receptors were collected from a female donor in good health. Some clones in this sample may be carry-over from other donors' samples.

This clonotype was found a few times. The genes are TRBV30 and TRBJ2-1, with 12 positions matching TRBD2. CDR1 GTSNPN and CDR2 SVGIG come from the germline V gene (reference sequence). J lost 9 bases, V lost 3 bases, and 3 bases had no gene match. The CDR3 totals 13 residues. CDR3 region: CAWRLAGGIEQFF. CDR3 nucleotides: TGTGCCTGGAGGCTAGCGGGAGGGATTGAGCAGTTCTTC.

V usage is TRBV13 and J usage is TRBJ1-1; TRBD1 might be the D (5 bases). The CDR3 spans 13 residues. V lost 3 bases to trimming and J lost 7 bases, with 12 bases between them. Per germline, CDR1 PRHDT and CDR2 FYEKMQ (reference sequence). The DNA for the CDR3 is TGTGCCAGCAGCTTCGCAGGGAACGGTGAAGCTTTCTTT. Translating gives CASSFAGNGEAFF.

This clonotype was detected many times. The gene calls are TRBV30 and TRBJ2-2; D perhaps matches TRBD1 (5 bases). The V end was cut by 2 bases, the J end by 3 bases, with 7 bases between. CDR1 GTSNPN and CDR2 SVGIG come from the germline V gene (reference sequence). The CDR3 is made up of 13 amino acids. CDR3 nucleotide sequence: TGTGCCTGGAGTCAGGGCGACACCGGGGAGCTGTTTTTT. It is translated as CAWSQGDTGELFF.

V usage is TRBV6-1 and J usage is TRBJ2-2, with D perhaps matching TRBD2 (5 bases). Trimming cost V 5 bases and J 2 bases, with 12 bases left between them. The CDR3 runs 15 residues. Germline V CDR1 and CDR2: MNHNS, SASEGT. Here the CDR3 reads CASSLAGSNTGELFF. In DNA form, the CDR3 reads TGTGCCAGCAGTCTGGCGGGCTCTAACACCGGGGAGCTGTTTTTT.

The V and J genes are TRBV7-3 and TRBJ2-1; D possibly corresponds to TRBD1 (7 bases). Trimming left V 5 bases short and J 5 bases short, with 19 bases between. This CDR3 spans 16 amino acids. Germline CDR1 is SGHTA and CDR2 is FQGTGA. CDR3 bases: TGTGCCAGCAGCCTGGGCGGGACAGTTCCCCACAATGAGCAGTTCTTC. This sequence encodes CASSLGGTVPHNEQFF.

CDR3 coding DNA: TGTGCCAGCAGCTTAGCGGGAGGGAGAATCTACGAGCAGTACTTC. This sequence encodes CASSLAGGRIYEQYF. The chain has TRBV5-4 and TRBJ2-7; TRBD2 matches at 10 bases. Per germline, CDR1 SGHNT and CDR2 YYREEE (reference sequence). With 2 bases clipped from V and 3 bases from J, the junction kept 5 bases outside the gene matches. The CDR3 spans 15 residues.

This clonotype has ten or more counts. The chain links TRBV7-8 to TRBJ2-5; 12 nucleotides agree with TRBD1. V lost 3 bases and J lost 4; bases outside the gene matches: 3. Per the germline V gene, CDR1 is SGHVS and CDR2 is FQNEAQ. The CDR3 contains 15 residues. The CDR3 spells CASSLGQGARETQYF. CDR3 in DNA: TGTGCCAGCAGCTTGGGACAGGGGGCTAGAGAGACCCAGTACTTC.